One and the same sample provided the 13 T cell receptor beta chains below, sequenced in a study of shared clonotypes between healthy human individuals. Clones were sequenced by immunoSEQ multiplex PCR, and TCRdb holds only the in-frame ones, with some missing. The sample includes roughly 1,600,000 clones, approximately 98.5% of them seen just once. The sequenced sample was naive CD4+ T cells sorted from blood. Subset defined: CD45RA+ positively selected. Receptors were obtained from a man aged 25 to 45 in good health.

The chain joins TRBV19 to TRBJ1-5; D is unclear. CDR3 length: 13 amino acids. Germline lookup yields CDR1 LNHDA and CDR2 SQIVND (reference sequence). The V end lost 5 bases, the J end lost 6 bases, and 11 bases lay between the germline ends. This CDR3 is CASSPYSGQPQHF. The CDR3 nucleotides are TGTGCCAGTAGTCCGTACTCGGGTCAGCCCCAGCATTTT.

This rearrangement joins TRBV7-2 to TRBJ1-1, with D tentatively TRBD1 (6 bases). V lost 3 bases to trimming and J lost 4 bases, with 12 bases between them. Germline V CDR1 and CDR2: SGHTA, FQGNSA. The CDR3 sequence is 14 residues long. CDR3 sequence: CASSFDRWSTEAFF. The CDR3 nucleotides are TGTGCCAGCAGCTTTGACAGGTGGTCCACTGAAGCTTTCTTT.

The chain couples TRBV5-1 to TRBJ1-1; D is ambiguous. This CDR3 comprises 13 residues. Trimming took off 3 bases at V and 1 base at J, with 7 bases between the two ends. Germline V CDR1 and CDR2: SGHRS, YFSETQ. CDR3 bases: TGCGCCAGCAGCTCTCACGGGAACACTGAAGCTTTCTTT. Its translation: CASSSHGNTEAFF.

The chain recombines TRBV28 with TRBJ1-2; 7 nucleotides agree with TRBD1. This CDR3 has 14 amino acids. The germline gives CDR1 MDHEN, CDR2 SYDVKM. V shed 5 bases and J 5 bases; nucleotides not matched to a gene: 8. CDR3 nucleotides: TGTGCCAGCAGTCCCGGGACAGTCTCTTATGGCTACACCTTC. Translation: CASSPGTVSYGYTF.

V and J are TRBV5-1 and TRBJ1-4, with unresolved D. The CDR3 sequence is 16 residues long. V was cut by 2 bases and J by 8 bases, with 19 bases left in between. Germline V gene lookup returns CDR1 SGHRS and CDR2 YFSETQ. The CDR3 DNA sequence: TGCGCCAGCAGCTTAAGTAGCCCCGGACTGGGAGAAAAACTGTTTTTT. Its protein is CASSLSSPGLGEKLFF.

V and J are TRBV28 and TRBJ1-2; D gene uncertain. V lost 4 bases, J lost 5 bases, and 11 bases lay in between. Germline V CDR1 and CDR2: MDHEN, SYDVKM. CDR3 length equals 13 residues. The DNA for the CDR3 is TGTGCCAGCAGTTCCCTAGGGTTGTATGGCTACACCTTC. As protein: CASSSLGLYGYTF.

The chain links TRBV5-1 to TRBJ2-5; D remains ambiguous. Germline V gene sequence: CDR1 SGHRS, CDR2 YFSETQ. This CDR3 has 13 residues. V lost 4 bases to trimming and J lost 3 bases, with 10 bases between them. The CDR3 is CASSPSYKETQYF. The CDR3 coding sequence is TGCGCCAGCAGCCCCAGTTATAAAGAGACCCAGTACTTC.

The chain carries TRBV28 and TRBJ2-1; 7 nucleotides match TRBD2. Germline V gives CDR1 MDHEN, CDR2 SYDVKM. The CDR3 extends over 13 amino acids. V dropped 10 bases and J dropped 4; count of bases not matched to a gene: 7. CDR3 nucleotide sequence: TGTGCCACCCAGACTAGCAGTTACAATGAGCAGTTCTTC. It encodes CATQTSSYNEQFF.

The chain recombines TRBV5-1 with TRBJ2-1; 7 bases map to TRBD1. The CDR3 has 18 amino acids. The germline V gene encodes CDR1 SGHRS and CDR2 YFSETQ. V shed 4 bases and J 0 bases; nucleotides not matched to a gene: 13. Here the CDR3 reads CASSTGQDTIFSYNEQFF. CDR3 DNA sequence: TGCGCCAGCAGCACAGGACAGGATACTATCTTCTCCTACAATGAGCAGTTCTTC.

Of note for this clone: This sample also contains other DNA sequences that code for the same CDR3. This sequence joins TRBV11-3 and TRBJ2-2; D remains ambiguous. This CDR3 comprises 13 residues. CDR1 and CDR2 from the germline V gene are SGHNT and YENEEA. Trimming left V 2 bases short and J 5 bases short, with 6 bases between. The CDR3 region is CASSLRPTGELFF. In DNA, the CDR3 is TGTGCCAGCAGCTTACGTCCAACCGGGGAGCTGTTTTTT.

The chain is built from TRBV5-4 and TRBJ2-3; D could derive from TRBD1 or TRBD2 (5 bases each). Trimming shortened V by 0 bases and J by 3 bases, and 8 bases separated the two germline ends. There are 14 residues in the CDR3. Germline values: CDR1 SGHNT, CDR2 YYREEE (reference sequence). The CDR3 nucleotides are TGTGCCAGCAGCTTGGGGGACGGAACAGATACGCAGTATTTT. Residues: CASSLGDGTDTQYF.

V is TRBV2 and J is TRBJ1-4; no clear D gene. Trimming took off 5 bases at V and 0 bases at J, with 10 bases between the two ends. The CDR3 runs to 15 residues. Per germline, CDR1 SNHLY and CDR2 FYNNEI. CDR3 DNA: TGTGCCAGCAGTCGAGGAGGTCCAACTAATGAAAAACTGTTTTTT. Amino acids: CASSRGGPTNEKLFF.

The V call is TRBV9, the J call TRBJ2-2; 12 positions match TRBD2. Germline V gene data show CDR1 as SGDLS and CDR2 as YYNGEE. The junction had 10 bases not matched to a gene; V was cut back by 5 bases and J by 5 bases. The CDR3 totals 17 residues. This CDR3 reads CASSDPTSGSRTGELFF. CDR3 nucleotide sequence: TGTGCCAGCAGTGACCCGACTAGCGGGAGTCGTACCGGGGAGCTGTTTTTT.